The rows below give T cell receptor beta chains drawn from one sample of a study of Ad26.COV2.S vaccination and SARS-CoV-2 variants. TCRdb's copy holds only in-frame clones and misses some; the assay was immunoSEQ multiplex PCR. Among roughly 350,000 clones listed, about nine tenths were seen once. The sample here was peripheral blood, taken in a trial of Ad26.COV2.S vaccine versus placebo. These receptors were taken from a person between 18 and 65 years old who received the Ad26.COV2.S COVID-19 vaccine or a placebo. CDR3s include the opening cysteine and the closing phenylalanine or tryptophan. D genes are given only for firm matches. Not all rows give a size; the values are once, few, many and, for expanded clones, a class.

NA	NA	TRBV20-1	TRBJ1-6	TGCAGTGCTAGTAGGGGCCTCTCGCCGGATTCACCCCTCCACTTT	CSASRGLSPDSPLHF
NA	NA	TRBV19	TRBJ2-3	TGTGCCAGTACGAACAGGAAGACAGATACGCAGTATTTT	CASTNRKTDTQYF
NA	NA	TRBV7-8	TRBJ2-1	TGTGCCAGCAACTTAGGAAGATGGCGGGGCCTGAAATCTAGCTCCTACAATGAGCAGTTCTTC	CASNLGRWRGLKSSSYNEQFF
NA	NA	TRBV6-2/TRBV6-3	TRBJ1-3	TGTGCCAGCAGTTCGGACCCTACGGCTGGAAACACCATATATTTT	CASSSDPTAGNTIYF
NA	NA	TRBV6-2/TRBV6-3	TRBJ2-1	TGTGCCAGCAGTTACCCGTTTGAGTCGGATGAGCAGTTCTTC	CASSYPFESDEQFF
NA	NA	TRBV19	TRBJ1-4	TGTGCCAGTAGTCAAATATCGACTAATGAAAAACTGTTTTTT	CASSQISTNEKLFF
NA	TRBD1	TRBV15	TRBJ2-4	TGTGCCACCAGCGACCCCCCGCAGGGGGCGGACATTCAGTACTTC	CATSDPPQGADIQYF
few	NA	TRBV12-3/TRBV12-4	TRBJ2-2	TGTGCCAGCACCCCTCTAGACGGGGAGCTGTTTTTT	CASTPLDGELFF
NA	NA	TRBV24-1	TRBJ2-1	TGTGCCACCAGTGAATCGGCGGCGAGTCGCAAGCAGTTCTTC	CATSESAASRKQFF
few	NA	TRBV19	TRBJ1-1	TGTGCCAGTAACAAGGTCGGAAACACTGAAGCTTTCTTT	CASNKVGNTEAFF
NA	TRBD1	TRBV5-6	TRBJ1-2	TGTGCCAGCAGGGGGGGACAGGGATATGGCTACACCTTC	CASRGGQGYGYTF
NA	TRBD2	TRBV5-1	TRBJ2-7	TGCGCCGGATTACCTAGCGGACGATCCTACGAGCAGTACTTC	CAGLPSGRSYEQYF
once	NA	TRBV12-3/TRBV12-4	TRBJ2-1	TGTGCCAGCGCGGCGGGGCCGACCGGGAAGCAGTTCTTC	CASAAGPTGKQFF
NA	NA	TRBV4-3	TRBJ1-2	TGCGCCAGCAGCCAAGATCGCGGGGGCCGCTTTGGCTACACCTTC	CASSQDRGGRFGYTF
NA	NA	TRBV7-2	TRBJ1-2	TGTGCCAGCAGGCGAGAGGGAGGCTATGGCTACACCTTC	CASRREGGYGYTF
NA	NA	TRBV7-3	TRBJ2-2	TGTGCCAGCAGCTCGCCGGGCAACACCGGGGAGCTGTTTTTT	CASSSPGNTGELFF
NA	TRBD2	TRBV3-1/TRBV3-2	TRBJ2-1	TGTGCCAGCAGCCAAGTTCCTCTGGCGGGGGGTTACAATGAGCAGTTCTTC	CASSQVPLAGGYNEQFF
NA	NA	TRBV7-7	TRBJ1-1	TGTGCTAGCAGCGCGGACACCAACACTGAAGCTTTCTTT	CASSADTNTEAFF
NA	NA	TRBV10-3	TRBJ1-5	TGTGCCATCAGCGCTTGGGCAAATCCTAATCAGCCCCAGCATTTT	CAISAWANPNQPQHF
NA	NA	TRBV15	TRBJ1-2	TGTGCCACCAGCAGAGATCGGACGCCATATGGCTACACCTTC	CATSRDRTPYGYTF
NA	TRBD1	TRBV5-4	TRBJ2-2	TGTGCCAGCAGCCGAGGGACAGCAGCGAACACCGGGGAGCTGTTTTTT	CASSRGTAANTGELFF
NA	TRBD1	TRBV7-3	TRBJ1-2	TGTGCCAGCAGCCCCCGGACAGGGGATAAGGTCTATGGCTACACCTTC	CASSPRTGDKVYGYTF
NA	TRBD1	TRBV27	TRBJ2-7	TGTGCCAGCGGACAGGGGGCCTACGAGCAGTACTTC	CASGQGAYEQYF
NA	NA	TRBV30	TRBJ1-1	TGTGCCTGGAGTGCTGCCAGACTGAACACTGAAGCTTTCTTT	CAWSAARLNTEAFF
NA	NA	TRBV12-3/TRBV12-4	TRBJ1-4	TGTGCCAGCAGTTTATTAGAAAAACTGTTTTTT	CASSLLEKLFF
NA	NA	TRBV4-1	TRBJ2-5	TGCGCCAGCAGCTTGGGCAGCAAAGAGACCCAGTACTTC	CASSLGSKETQYF
NA	TRBD2	TRBV7-3	TRBJ2-3	TGTGCCAGCAGCTTAAAGCGGGGGACCACAGATACGCAGTATTTT	CASSLKRGTTDTQYF
NA	TRBD1	TRBV23-1	TRBJ1-4	TGCGCCAGCAGTCATCGGGACAGGGGTTATAGGAGGGAAAAACTGTTTTTT	CASSHRDRGYRREKLFF
NA	TRBD2	TRBV7-2	TRBJ2-7	TGTGCCAGCAGCGCTAGCGGGGGAGGGGGGTTTTACGAGCAGTACTTC	CASSASGGGGFYEQYF
NA	TRBD2	TRBV7-2	TRBJ2-1	TGTGCCAGCAGCCCCCCGGGACTAGCGGGGGGTGGTGAGCAGTTCTTC	CASSPPGLAGGGEQFF
NA	NA	TRBV12-3/TRBV12-4	TRBJ1-3	TGTGCCAGCAGTTTTAACCCTGGAAACACCATATATTTT	CASSFNPGNTIYF
NA	NA	TRBV2	TRBJ2-1	TGTGCCAGCAGTCCTGCCCACTTATCCTACAATGAGCAGTTCTTC	CASSPAHLSYNEQFF
NA	NA	TRBV5-1	TRBJ2-6	TGCGCCAGCAGCTTTCGGTCAGGGGCCCTCTCTGGGGCCAACGTCCTGACTTTC	CASSFRSGALSGANVLTF
NA	NA	TRBV2	TRBJ2-7	TGTGCCAGCAAGCGCTCTCCCGGGACAACCGTCTACGAGCAGTACTTC	CASKRSPGTTVYEQYF
once	TRBD1	TRBV5-1	TRBJ2-7	TGCGCCACCCCAACGACAGGGTTTCCCTACGAGCAGTACTTC	CATPTTGFPYEQYF